These T cell receptor beta chains were read from a single sample in a study of blood T cell repertoires in COVID-19. The protocol was immunoSEQ multiplex PCR, while the TCRdb copy is restricted to in-frame clones and leaves out a portion. The top ten clones hold around 1.8% of a sample with 200,000 or so clones, approximately 84% of them seen once. The sequenced sample consisted of PBMCs or T cells enriched from blood (not recorded which). Every receptor here comes from a man between 60 and 70 years old who had recovered from COVID-19. Each CDR3 is given with its conserved first and last residue. Fields, in order: V gene, clone size, D gene, J gene, CDR3 DNA, CDR3 protein. A D gene is named only where the DNA matches it firmly. Size values are once, few and many counts, or a class for expanded clones, and some rows have none.

>TRBV7-2|NA|NA|TRBJ2-7
TGTGCCAGCAGCCAGGAGAGGGGGTCCTACGAGCAGTACTTC
CASSQERGSYEQYF
>TRBV5-4|few|NA|TRBJ2-2
TGTGCCAGCAGCTTGTTAGATCAGGCCGGGGAGCTGTTTTTT
CASSLLDQAGELFF
>TRBV10-1|NA|TRBD2|TRBJ2-2
TGCGCCAGCAGTCGAGGGACTAGCGGGGGCGTGAACACCGGGGAGCTGTTTTTT
CASSRGTSGGVNTGELFF
>TRBV19|NA|NA|TRBJ1-2
TGTGCCAGTAGCTCGAACGACAGACAGAACTATGGCTACACCTTC
CASSSNDRQNYGYTF
>TRBV10-1|once|TRBD2|TRBJ2-1
TGCGCCAGCAGTGGACTAGCGGGGGGGGCCAATGAGCAGTTCTTC
CASSGLAGGANEQFF
>TRBV28|NA|TRBD1|TRBJ1-2
TGTGCCAGCACCCGAGGGGGCACTAACTATGGCTACACCTTC
CASTRGGTNYGYTF
>TRBV6-5|NA|NA|TRBJ2-6
TGTGCCAGCAGCCGAGACAGCTCTGGGGCCAACGTCCTGACTTTC
CASSRDSSGANVLTF
>TRBV11-3|NA|NA|TRBJ2-7
TGTGCCAGCAGCCCAGGGACAACCCTCGAGCAGTACTTC
CASSPGTTLEQYF
>TRBV25-1|NA|NA|TRBJ2-7
TGTGCCAGCAGTGAAAGGGGTAACAACGAGCAGTACTTC
CASSERGNNEQYF
>TRBV19|few|TRBD1|TRBJ1-1
TGTGCCAGTACCCCCGAGGGACAGGGCTACACTGAAGCTTTCTTT
CASTPEGQGYTEAFF
>TRBV4-2|NA|NA|TRBJ2-3
TGTGCCAGCAGCCAAGATCAGGGCGATACGCAGTATTTT
CASSQDQGDTQYF
>TRBV29-1|NA|TRBD1|TRBJ2-3
TGCAGCTCAAGAACCGGGACAGGGGGCGATTTAAGCACAGATACGCAGTATTTT
CSSRTGTGGDLSTDTQYF
>TRBV4-3|NA|NA|TRBJ1-6
TGCGCCAGCAGCCCGGACGCGGGTCGATCACCCCTCCACTTT
CASSPDAGRSPLHF
>TRBV15|NA|TRBD1|TRBJ2-7
TGTGCCACCAGCAGTTGGACAGGGTCTCCCTACGAGCAGTACTTC
CATSSWTGSPYEQYF
>TRBV5-5|NA|NA|TRBJ1-5
TGTGCCAGCAGCTTGGGTGGGCTATCGGTCCGGCAGCCCCAGCATTTT
CASSLGGLSVRQPQHF
>TRBV7-9|NA|NA|TRBJ2-3
TGTGCCAGCAGCCACGGGGTAAACACAGATACGCAGTATTTT
CASSHGVNTDTQYF
>TRBV6-5|NA|NA|TRBJ1-6
TGTGCCAGCGCTCGGGGGGACTATAATTCACCCCTCCACTTT
CASARGDYNSPLHF
>TRBV4-1|NA|NA|TRBJ2-3
TGCGCCAGCAGCCAAGATGGGACCAGGGGAGATACGCAGTATTTT
CASSQDGTRGDTQYF
>TRBV30|NA|NA|TRBJ1-6
TGTGCCTGGAGTGCCCAGGGGTCGTTTAATTCACCCCTCCACTTT
CAWSAQGSFNSPLHF
>TRBV7-9|NA|TRBD1|TRBJ2-1
TGTGCCAGCAGCCGCAGAGACAGGGTGGGTGAGCAGTTCTTC
CASSRRDRVGEQFF
>TRBV19|NA|TRBD1|TRBJ1-2
TGTGCCAGTAGTTACAGGGGTAGTTATGGCTACACCTTC
CASSYRGSYGYTF
>TRBV7-2|NA|NA|TRBJ1-3
TGTGCCAGCAGCTTAGCACCGCCGGGGACTGGAAACACCATATATTTT
CASSLAPPGTGNTIYF
>TRBV28|NA|NA|TRBJ1-5
TGTGCCAGCATTGGGGCAGTTGTGTGGAATCAGCCCCAGCATTTT
CASIGAVVWNQPQHF
>TRBV15|few|TRBD1|TRBJ1-2
TGTGCCACCAGCAGAGATCGAACAGGGGGGTTCTATGGCTACACCTTC
CATSRDRTGGFYGYTF
>TRBV5-6|NA|NA|TRBJ1-5
TGTGCCAGCAGCCGGTGGAGCAATCAGCCCCAGCATTTT
CASSRWSNQPQHF
>TRBV27|NA|TRBD1|TRBJ1-6
TGTGCCAGCAGTTTATCCGGGACAGGGGTAAGAAATTCACCCCTCCACTTT
CASSLSGTGVRNSPLHF
>TRBV7-9|once|NA|TRBJ2-7
TGTGCCAGCAGCGCAGGATCCTACGAGCAGTACTTC
CASSAGSYEQYF
>TRBV6-5|NA|TRBD1|TRBJ1-1
TGTGCCAGCAGCAGGGACAGGGCTAGCACTGAAGCTTTCTTT
CASSRDRASTEAFF
>TRBV11-3|NA|TRBD2|TRBJ2-7
TGTGCCAGCAGCTACGGGACTAGCGGGGGAGGAGAGCAGTACTTC
CASSYGTSGGGEQYF
>TRBV6-1|once|NA|TRBJ2-7
TGTGCCAGCAGTGAAGCGGGGTCAGGGGCTAACTCCTACGAGCAGTACTTC
CASSEAGSGANSYEQYF
>TRBV12-5|NA|TRBD1|TRBJ2-3
TGTGCTAGTGGTTCTCAGCTCGGGACAGGGCGCACAGATACGCAGTATTTT
CASGSQLGTGRTDTQYF